The present TCR beta chain was sequenced within a study of cytotoxic CD8 clonotypes in ibrutinib-treated CLL. Study information: An average of about 250,000 productive templates and 94,082 productive rearrangements was obtained per sample.

Findings and limits, study-wide: Clonality was higher at baseline than in age-matched healthy donors and tracked circulating CD8+ T-cell counts. An increase in clonality occurred at ibrutinib response, followed by a return toward baseline at progression. Public clonotypes were uncommon and contracted or stayed stable on treatment.

Germline V gene sequence: CDR1 SGHDT, CDR2 YYEEEE. Trimming pared 3 bases from V and 3 bases from J, leaving 18 bases between. This CDR3 region has 16 residues. This clone was found a few times. Its antigen is still unknown. Measured with immunoSEQ multiplex PCR; TCRdb has only the in-frame clones, and not every one. The table records 20,000 to 25,000 clones, 70% to 75% of them present only once. The rearrangement uses TRBV5-6 and TRBJ1-2; maybe TRBD1 (6 bases). The clonotype was recovered from a human donor with chronic lymphocytic leukemia. The specimen was PBMCs, collected after 12 months of ibrutinib treatment. Written as DNA, the CDR3 is TGTGCCAGCAGCTCCGCAGGGGCTAATAGGGACTATGGCTACACCTTC. Residues: CASSSAGANRDYGYTF.